These T cell receptor beta chains were read from a single sample in a study of blood T cell repertoires in COVID-19. The data were produced by immunoSEQ multiplex PCR, yet TCRdb's version contains in-frame clones alone and is incomplete. The data contain about 190,000 clones, 79% of them singletons. The sample consisted of peripheral blood. All receptors derive from a man aged 55 to 69 with active or convalescent COVID-19. CDR3s include the opening cysteine and the closing phenylalanine or tryptophan. The D gene is left open where the match is weak. Not all rows give a size; the values are once, few, many and, for expanded clones, a class.

d_call clone_size j_call v_call cdr3_aa cdr3_nt
NA NA TRBJ2-7 TRBV27 CASRRGYEQYF TGTGCCAGCAGACGGGGTTACGAGCAGTACTTC
NA NA TRBJ2-5 TRBV6-5 CASRPQGWETQYF TGTGCCAGCAGACCCCAGGGATGGGAGACCCAGTACTTC
TRBD1 NA TRBJ1-4 TRBV5-4 CASTPSPTGGEKLFF TGTGCCAGCACCCCCAGTCCGACAGGGGGCGAAAAACTGTTTTTT
NA few TRBJ1-1 TRBV6-2/TRBV6-3 CASSLEYTEAFF TGTGCCAGCAGTTTAGAGTACACTGAAGCTTTCTTT
NA few TRBJ2-6 TRBV21-1 CASSKPDRRDSGANVLTF TGTGCCAGCAGCAAACCGGACAGGCGAGACTCTGGGGCCAACGTCCTGACTTTC
NA once TRBJ2-2 TRBV9 CASSVREGGTGELFF TGTGCCAGCAGCGTACGAGAGGGGGGGACCGGGGAGCTGTTTTTT
TRBD2 few TRBJ2-7 TRBV19 CASKGAGDHEQYF TGTGCCAGTAAAGGGGCGGGGGACCACGAGCAGTACTTC
NA NA TRBJ2-2 TRBV20-1 CSASLRTTGGELFF TGCAGTGCTAGTCTCAGGACGACAGGCGGGGAGCTGTTTTTT
NA NA TRBJ2-2 TRBV5-5 CASSALPGEVGELFF TGTGCCAGCAGCGCCCTCCCGGGAGAGGTCGGGGAGCTGTTTTTT
TRBD2 few TRBJ2-7 TRBV7-2 CASSHTGTSRPYEQYF TGTGCCAGCAGCCACACCGGGACTAGCCGTCCCTACGAGCAGTACTTC
TRBD2 NA TRBJ2-1 TRBV7-9 CASSGRRGAGVLGYNEQFF TGTGCCAGCAGCGGCCGTCGGGGAGCGGGGGTTCTCGGCTACAATGAGCAGTTCTTC
NA NA TRBJ1-2 TRBV5-8 CASSLRGSYGYTF TGTGCCAGCAGCTTACGGGGTAGCTATGGCTACACCTTC
TRBD2 NA TRBJ2-7 TRBV6-5 CASKTSGTLYEQYF TGTGCCAGCAAGACTAGCGGTACACTCTACGAGCAGTACTTC
NA NA TRBJ2-5 TRBV12-5 CASGLPTEETQYF TGTGCTAGTGGTTTGCCGACAGAAGAGACCCAGTACTTC
NA NA TRBJ1-2 TRBV5-4 CASSLDREGGYTF TGTGCCAGCAGCTTGGACAGGGAAGGCGGCTACACCTTC
TRBD2 NA TRBJ2-2 TRBV10-1 CASSEPCLAGGPTGELFF TGCGCCAGCAGTGAGCCCTGTCTAGCGGGAGGACCCACCGGGGAGCTGTTTTTT
TRBD1 NA TRBJ2-7 TRBV11-2 CASSSGQGFYEQYF TGTGCCAGCAGCTCCGGACAGGGGTTCTACGAGCAGTACTTC
TRBD1 NA TRBJ1-6 TRBV28 CATGSNSYNSPLHF TGTGCGACAGGGAGCAACTCCTATAATTCACCCCTCCACTTT
TRBD2 NA TRBJ2-7 TRBV5-1 CASTPGLAVTYEQYF TGCGCCAGCACACCCGGACTAGCGGTTACCTACGAGCAGTACTTC
TRBD2 once TRBJ2-3 TRBV2 CASSASGRVDTQYF TGTGCCAGCAGTGCTAGCGGGAGGGTGGATACGCAGTATTTT
NA NA TRBJ2-5 TRBV6-5 CASSKRGGSLPQYF TGTGCCAGCAGTAAAAGGGGGGGGTCCCTCCCCCAGTACTTC
NA NA TRBJ2-4 TRBV5-5 CASSYLAAKNIQYF TGTGCCAGCAGTTATCTAGCGGCCAAAAACATTCAGTACTTC
NA NA TRBJ1-5 TRBV5-1 CASSLAGQRNQPQHF TGCGCCAGCAGCCTGGCCGGACAGCGCAATCAGCCCCAGCATTTT
TRBD1 NA TRBJ1-4 TRBV15 CATSREDRGSEKLFF TGTGCCACCAGCAGAGAAGACAGGGGAAGTGAAAAACTGTTTTTT
NA NA TRBJ2-5 TRBV29-1 CSVSRGETQYF TGCAGCGTGTCTAGGGGAGAGACCCAGTACTTC
TRBD2 NA TRBJ2-5 TRBV20-1 CTGGQGETQYF TGCACGGGGGGGCAAGGAGAGACCCAGTACTTC
TRBD1 NA TRBJ2-2 TRBV13 CASSSERDRVTGELFF TGTGCCAGCAGCTCCGAGAGAGACAGGGTAACCGGGGAGCTGTTTTTT
NA NA TRBJ2-2 TRBV12-3/TRBV12-4 CASSRGTGELFF TGTGCCAGCAGTCGGGGAACCGGGGAGCTGTTTTTT
NA NA TRBJ2-2 TRBV5-1 CATRGGFNTGELFF TGCGCCACCAGGGGGGGATTTAACACCGGGGAGCTGTTTTTT
NA NA TRBJ2-7 TRBV7-2 CASGPRGFYEQYF TGTGCCAGCGGACCAAGGGGCTTCTACGAGCAGTACTTC
NA NA TRBJ2-7 TRBV5-1 CASSLGGIADEQYF TGCGCCAGCAGCTTGGGCGGGATCGCGGACGAGCAGTACTTC